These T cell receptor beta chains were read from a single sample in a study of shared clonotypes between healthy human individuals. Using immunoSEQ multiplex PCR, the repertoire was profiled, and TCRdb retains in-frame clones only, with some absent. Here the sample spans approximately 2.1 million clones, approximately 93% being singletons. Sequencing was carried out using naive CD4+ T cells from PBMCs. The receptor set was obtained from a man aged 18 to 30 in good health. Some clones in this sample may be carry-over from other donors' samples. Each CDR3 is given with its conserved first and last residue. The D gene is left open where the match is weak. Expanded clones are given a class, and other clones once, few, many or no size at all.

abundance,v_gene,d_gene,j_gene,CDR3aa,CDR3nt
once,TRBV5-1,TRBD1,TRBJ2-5,CASSLGQGRIRRETQYF,TGCGCCAGCAGCTTGGGACAGGGGAGGATAAGGAGGGAGACCCAGTACTTC
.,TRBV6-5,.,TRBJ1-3,CASKDTRNTIYF,TGTGCCAGCAAGGACACTAGAAACACCATATATTTT
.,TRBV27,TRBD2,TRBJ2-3,CASSLGGRRGDTQYF,TGTGCCAGCAGTTTAGGCGGGAGGAGAGGAGATACGCAGTATTTT
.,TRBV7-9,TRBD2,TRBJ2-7,CASSSGLALHPYEQYF,TGTGCCAGCAGCTCGGGACTAGCATTACACCCCTACGAGCAGTACTTC
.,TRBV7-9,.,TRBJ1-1,CASSLLTENTEAFF,TGTGCCAGCAGCTTATTAACAGAAAACACTGAAGCTTTCTTT
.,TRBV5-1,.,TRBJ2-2,CASSSTGLKAGELFF,TGCGCCAGCAGCTCCACAGGGTTAAAGGCCGGGGAGCTGTTTTTT
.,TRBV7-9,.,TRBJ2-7,CASSSPQLNSLPGYEQYF,TGTGCCAGCAGCTCACCTCAGCTGAACAGCCTCCCGGGGTACGAGCAGTACTTC
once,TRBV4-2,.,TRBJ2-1,CASSHRDHGGTSYNEQFF,TGTGCCAGCAGCCATCGCGACCATGGCGGGACCAGCTACAATGAGCAGTTCTTC
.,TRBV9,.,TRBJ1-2,CASSADRVSLLNYGYTF,TGTGCCAGCAGCGCGGACCGCGTATCCCTTCTTAACTATGGCTACACCTTC
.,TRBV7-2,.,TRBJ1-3,CASSPRNGNTIYF,TGTGCCAGCAGCCCAAGGAACGGAAACACCATATATTTT
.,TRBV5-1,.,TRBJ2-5,CASSFGGGETQYF,TGCGCCAGCAGCTTTGGGGGAGGCGAGACCCAGTACTTC
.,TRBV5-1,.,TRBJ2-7,CASSLQGPDEQYF,TGCGCCAGCAGCTTGCAGGGTCCGGACGAGCAGTACTTC
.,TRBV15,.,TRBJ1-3,CATSRDWLTSGNTIYF,TGTGCCACCAGCAGAGATTGGCTGACCTCTGGAAACACCATATATTTT
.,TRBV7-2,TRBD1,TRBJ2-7,CASSRGQGAGEQYF,TGTGCCAGCAGTCGCGGACAGGGGGCAGGAGAGCAGTACTTC
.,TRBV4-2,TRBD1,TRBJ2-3,CASSEKGAGADTQYF,TGTGCCAGCAGCGAAAAGGGGGCAGGGGCAGATACGCAGTATTTT
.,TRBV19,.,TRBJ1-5,CASSITDSYNQPQHF,TGTGCCAGTAGTATAACGGACAGTTACAATCAGCCCCAGCATTTT
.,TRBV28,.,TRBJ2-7,CASSTPGGSEQYF,TGTGCCAGCAGTACCCCTGGGGGGTCCGAGCAGTACTTC
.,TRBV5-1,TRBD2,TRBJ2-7,CASSWDQAGGTSYEQYF,TGCGCCAGCAGTTGGGATCAAGCGGGAGGGACCTCCTACGAGCAGTACTTC
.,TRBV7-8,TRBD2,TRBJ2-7,CASSSGLAGIYEQYF,TGTGCCAGCAGCTCCGGACTAGCGGGCATTTACGAGCAGTACTTC
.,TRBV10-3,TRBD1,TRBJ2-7,CAISEGTGASYEQYF,TGTGCCATCAGTGAGGGGACAGGGGCGTCCTACGAGCAGTACTTC
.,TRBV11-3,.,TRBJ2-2,CASALGGLNTGELFF,TGTGCCAGCGCCCTAGGGGGGTTGAACACCGGGGAGCTGTTTTTT
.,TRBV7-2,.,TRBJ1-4,CASSFSGGNEKLFF,TGTGCCAGCAGCTTTTCCGGGGGGAATGAAAAACTGTTTTTT
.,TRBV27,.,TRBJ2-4,CASSFGALAKNIQYF,TGTGCCAGCAGTTTCGGAGCCTTAGCCAAAAACATTCAGTACTTC
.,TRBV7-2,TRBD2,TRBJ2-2,CASSLAASGKTGELFF,TGTGCCAGCAGCTTAGCGGCTAGCGGGAAAACCGGGGAGCTGTTTTTT
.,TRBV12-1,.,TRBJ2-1,CASSYGSPNEQFF,TGTGCCAGCAGCTACGGGAGCCCCAATGAGCAGTTCTTC
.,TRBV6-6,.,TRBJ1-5,CASSPGTDSNQPQHF,TGTGCCAGCAGCCCCGGGACGGATAGCAATCAGCCCCAGCATTTT
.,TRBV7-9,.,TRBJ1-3,CASSSPPGQSSGNTIYF,TGTGCCAGCAGCTCGCCCCCGGGACAAAGCTCTGGAAACACCATATATTTT
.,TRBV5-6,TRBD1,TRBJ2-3,CASSRQGVRDTQYF,TGTGCCAGCAGCCGACAGGGAGTAAGAGATACGCAGTATTTT
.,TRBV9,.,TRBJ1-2,CASSAPSYGYTF,TGTGCCAGCAGCGCCCCCTCCTATGGCTACACCTTC
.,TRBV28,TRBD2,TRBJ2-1,CASSSSGRGGNEQFF,TGTGCCAGCAGTTCTAGCGGGAGGGGTGGCAATGAGCAGTTCTTC
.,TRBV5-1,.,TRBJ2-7,CASSPPVLGGAQDEQYF,TGCGCCAGCAGCCCGCCAGTTTTGGGGGGGGCGCAGGACGAGCAGTACTTC
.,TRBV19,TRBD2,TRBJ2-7,CASSTQAGEFYEQYF,TGTGCCAGTAGTACCCAAGCGGGAGAATTTTACGAGCAGTACTTC
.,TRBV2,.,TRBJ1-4,CASSGLNEKLFF,TGTGCCAGCAGTGGCCTCAATGAAAAACTGTTTTTT
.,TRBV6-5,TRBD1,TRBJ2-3,CASSRDRSFTDTQYF,TGTGCCAGCAGTCGGGACAGGAGCTTCACAGATACGCAGTATTTT
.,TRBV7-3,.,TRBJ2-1,CASSQDPYNEQFF,TGTGCCAGCAGCCAGGACCCCTACAATGAGCAGTTCTTC
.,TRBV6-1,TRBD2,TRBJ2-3,CASSEGGLAGEKDTQYF,TGTGCCAGCAGTGAAGGGGGACTAGCGGGGGAGAAGGATACGCAGTATTTT
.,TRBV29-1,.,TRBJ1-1,CSVENSQNTEAFF,TGCAGCGTTGAAAACAGTCAGAACACTGAAGCTTTCTTT
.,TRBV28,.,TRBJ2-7,CASSFSDRRLGEQYF,TGTGCCAGCAGTTTCTCCGACAGGCGTTTGGGCGAGCAGTACTTC
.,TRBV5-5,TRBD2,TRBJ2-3,CASSGSMGLPTDTQYF,TGTGCCAGCAGCGGCTCCATGGGACTACCCACAGATACGCAGTATTTT
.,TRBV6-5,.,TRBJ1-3,CASRTSSGNTIYF,TGTGCCAGCAGGACAAGCTCTGGAAACACCATATATTTT
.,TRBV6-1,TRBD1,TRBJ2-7,CASSGGQGTYEQYF,TGTGCCAGCAGTGGGGGACAGGGAACCTACGAGCAGTACTTC
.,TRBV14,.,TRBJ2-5,CASRPPYQETQYF,TGTGCCAGCAGACCCCCTTACCAAGAGACCCAGTACTTC
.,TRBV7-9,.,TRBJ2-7,CASSQDPGREQYF,TGTGCCAGCAGCCAAGATCCAGGCCGGGAGCAGTACTTC
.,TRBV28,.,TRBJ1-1,CASSLGLELNTEAFF,TGTGCCAGCAGTTTAGGGTTAGAACTGAACACTGAAGCTTTCTTT